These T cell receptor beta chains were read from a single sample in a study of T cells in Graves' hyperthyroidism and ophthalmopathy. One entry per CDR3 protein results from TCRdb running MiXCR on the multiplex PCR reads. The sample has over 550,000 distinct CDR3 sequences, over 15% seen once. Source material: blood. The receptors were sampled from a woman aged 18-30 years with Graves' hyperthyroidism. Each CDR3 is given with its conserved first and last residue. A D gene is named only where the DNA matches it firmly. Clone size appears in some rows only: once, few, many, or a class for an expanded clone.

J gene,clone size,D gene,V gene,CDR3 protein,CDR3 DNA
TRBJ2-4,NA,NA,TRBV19,CASSLTGTASKAKNIQYF,TGTGCCAGTAGCTTGACCGGGACCGCCTCAAAAGCCAAAAACATTCAGTACTTC
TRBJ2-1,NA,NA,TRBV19,CASSSHTGQPKDNEQFF,TGTGCCAGTAGTTCCCATACGGGACAACCGAAAGACAATGAGCAGTTCTTC
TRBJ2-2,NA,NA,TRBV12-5,CASGLGPKSTDSEGGELFF,TGTGCTAGTGGTCTGGGCCCTAAATCGACCGACTCAGAGGGCGGGGAGCTGTTTTTT
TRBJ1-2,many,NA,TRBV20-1,CSARNLYSYTF,TGCAGTGCTAGAAACCTTTACAGCTACACCTTC
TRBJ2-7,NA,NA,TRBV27,CASSFTAPGHRPYEQYF,TGTGCCAGCAGTTTTACGGCACCGGGACACCGTCCCTACGAGCAGTACTTC
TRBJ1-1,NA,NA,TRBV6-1,CASGNRLGPNTEAFF,TGTGCCAGCGGGAACAGGTTGGGGCCGAACACTGAAGCTTTCTTT
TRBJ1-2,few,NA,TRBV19,CASSLTGAHPNYGYTF,TGTGCCAGTAGTTTAACCGGGGCGCATCCTAACTATGGCTACACCTTC
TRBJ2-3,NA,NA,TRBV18,CASSPQGLATDTQYF,TGTGCCAGCTCACCACAGGGTTTGGCCACAGATACGCAGTATTTT
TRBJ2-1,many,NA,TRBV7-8,CASSPLGRRYNEQFF,TGTGCCAGCAGCCCCTTGGGGCGGCGCTACAATGAGCAGTTCTTC
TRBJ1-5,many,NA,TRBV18,CASSPFATEQPQHF,TGTGCCAGCTCACCATTCGCGACGGAGCAGCCCCAGCATTTT
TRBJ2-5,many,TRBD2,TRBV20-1,CSAKTSGVETQYF,TGCAGTGCAAAGACTAGCGGGGTAGAGACCCAGTACTTC
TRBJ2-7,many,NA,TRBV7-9,CASSLVAAPREQYF,TGTGCCAGCAGCTTAGTAGCCGCTCCGAGGGAGCAGTACTTC
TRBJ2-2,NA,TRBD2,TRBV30,CAWFTSGGNTGELFF,TGTGCCTGGTTTACTAGCGGGGGCAACACCGGGGAGCTGTTTTTT
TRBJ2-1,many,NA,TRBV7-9,CASSLSGWFRNEQFF,TGTGCCAGCAGCTTGTCGGGATGGTTCCGCAATGAGCAGTTCTTC
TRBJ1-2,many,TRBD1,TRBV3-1,CASSQADRVIPNYGYTF,TGTGCCAGCAGCCAAGCGGACAGGGTCATTCCTAACTATGGCTACACCTTC
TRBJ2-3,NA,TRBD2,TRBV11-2,CASSSLFTPSIAGDADTQYF,TGTGCCAGCAGCTCCCTGTTCACTCCCTCAATAGCGGGAGATGCAGATACGCAGTATTTT
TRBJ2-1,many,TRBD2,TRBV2,CASSAISGINEQFF,TGTGCCAGCAGCGCTATCAGCGGGATCAATGAGCAGTTCTTC
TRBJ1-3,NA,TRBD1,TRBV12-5,CASGPGQGDGNTIYF,TGTGCTAGTGGTCCCGGACAGGGGGATGGAAACACCATATATTTT
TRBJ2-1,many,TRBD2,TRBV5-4,CASSFGTSVLYNEQFF,TGTGCCAGCAGCTTTGGGACTAGCGTTTTATACAATGAGCAGTTCTTC
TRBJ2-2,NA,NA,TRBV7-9,CASSSHRELFF,TGTGCCAGCAGCTCCCACAGGGAACTGTTTTTT
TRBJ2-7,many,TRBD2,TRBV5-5,CASSFRGGQNEQYF,TGTGCCAGCAGCTTCCGGGGGGGCCAGAACGAGCAGTACTTC
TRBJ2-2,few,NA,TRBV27,CASASSLGGTGELFF,TGTGCCAGCGCATCATCACTTGGAGGCACCGGGGAGCTGTTTTTT
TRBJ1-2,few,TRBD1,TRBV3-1,CASSRGQGALRYGYTF,TGTGCCAGCAGCCGAGGACAGGGGGCGCTTAGGTATGGCTACACCTTC
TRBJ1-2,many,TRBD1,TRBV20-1,CSATGQNYGYTF,TGCAGTGCTACGGGACAGAACTATGGCTACACCTTC
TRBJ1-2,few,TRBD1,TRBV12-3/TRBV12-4,CATWDRANYGYTF,TGTGCCACCTGGGACAGGGCTAACTATGGCTACACCTTC
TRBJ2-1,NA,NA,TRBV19,CASSFQGNYNEQFF,TGTGCCAGTAGTTTTCAGGGCAACTACAATGAGCAGTTCTTC
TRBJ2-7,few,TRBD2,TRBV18,CASSLRTSGSKGEQYF,TGTGCCAGCTCACTCCGGACTAGCGGGAGTAAGGGCGAGCAGTACTTC
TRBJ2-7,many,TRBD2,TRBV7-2,CASSLAGTSTEQYF,TGTGCCAGCAGTCTAGCCGGGACTAGTACCGAGCAGTACTTC
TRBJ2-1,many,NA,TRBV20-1,CSATNSRSGYNEQFF,TGCAGTGCTACAAATAGCCGGAGCGGCTACAATGAGCAGTTCTTC
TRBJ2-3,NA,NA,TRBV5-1,CASSLEGLTDTQYF,TGCGCCAGCAGCTTGGAAGGGTTAACAGATACGCAGTATTTT
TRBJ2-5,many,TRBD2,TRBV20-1,CSARVTLASETQYF,TGCAGTGCTAGAGTAACACTAGCGTCGGAGACCCAGTACTTC
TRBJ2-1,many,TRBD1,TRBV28,CASSSPGTGSNEQFF,TGTGCCAGCAGCAGTCCCGGGACAGGGAGCAATGAGCAGTTCTTC
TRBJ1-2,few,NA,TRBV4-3,CASSQDIRVPPAF,TGCGCCAGCAGCCAAGATATACGAGTCCCTCCCGCCTTC
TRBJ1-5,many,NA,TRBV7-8,CASSERGIRSNQPQHF,TGTGCCAGCAGCGAACGAGGGATCCGCTCCAATCAGCCCCAGCATTTT
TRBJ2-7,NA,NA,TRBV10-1,CASGGYREGPYEQYF,TGCGCCAGCGGGGGATACAGGGAAGGCCCCTACGAGCAGTACTTC
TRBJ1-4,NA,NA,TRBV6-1,CASSRGGVFGEKLFF,TGTGCCAGCAGTCGAGGGGGAGTCTTCGGCGAAAAACTGTTTTTT
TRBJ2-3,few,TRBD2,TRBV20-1,CSARVGTSGGFWDTQYF,TGCAGTGCTAGAGTTGGGACTAGCGGGGGCTTTTGGGATACGCAGTATTTT
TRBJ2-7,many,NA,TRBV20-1,CSATGSGEQYF,TGCAGTGCCACAGGGTCAGGCGAGCAGTACTTC
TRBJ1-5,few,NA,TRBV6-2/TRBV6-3,CASSYISGGSSNQPQHF,TGTGCCAGCAGTTACATTTCTGGGGGTTCTAGCAATCAGCCCCAGCATTTT
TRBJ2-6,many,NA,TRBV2,CASTLPSGANVLTF,TGTGCCAGCACTCTCCCCTCTGGGGCCAACGTCCTGACTTTC
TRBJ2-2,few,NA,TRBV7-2,CASSLALKAGTGELFF,TGTGCCAGCAGCTTAGCACTCAAGGCGGGCACCGGGGAGCTGTTTTTT
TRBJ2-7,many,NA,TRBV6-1,CASSEALFEQYF,TGTGCCAGCAGTGAAGCTCTGTTCGAGCAGTACTTC
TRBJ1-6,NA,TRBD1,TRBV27,CASSADRGNSPLHF,TGTGCCAGCAGTGCCGACAGGGGTAATTCACCCCTCCACTTT
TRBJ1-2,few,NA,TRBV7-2,CASSRGGILGYTF,TGTGCCAGCAGCAGAGGGGGGATCCTGGGCTACACCTTC
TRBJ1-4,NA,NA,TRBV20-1,CSATDSATNEKLFF,TGCAGTGCTACCGACAGTGCAACTAATGAAAAACTGTTTTTT
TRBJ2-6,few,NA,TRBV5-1,CASQAGSGANVLTF,TGCGCCAGCCAAGCAGGGTCTGGGGCCAACGTCCTGACTTTC
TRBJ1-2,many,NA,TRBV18,CASSPAAQTGQGYTF,TGTGCCAGCTCACCGGCCGCACAGACAGGTCAAGGCTACACCTTC
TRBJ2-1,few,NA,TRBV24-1,CATSDPNEAGNEQFF,TGTGCCACCAGTGACCCTAATGAGGCCGGGAATGAGCAGTTCTTC
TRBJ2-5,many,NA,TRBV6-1,CASSYVRGKTQYF,TGTGCCAGCAGTTATGTCAGGGGCAAGACCCAGTACTTC
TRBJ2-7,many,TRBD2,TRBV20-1,CSARGASGSSYEQYF,TGCAGTGCTAGAGGGGCTAGCGGGAGCTCCTACGAGCAGTACTTC
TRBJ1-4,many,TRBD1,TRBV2,CASSRTQGVSEKLFF,TGTGCCAGCAGTAGGACACAGGGGGTGTCTGAAAAACTGTTTTTT
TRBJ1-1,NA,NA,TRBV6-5,CASSYAGVSWNTEAFF,TGTGCCAGCAGTTACGCAGGGGTAAGTTGGAACACTGAAGCTTTCTTT
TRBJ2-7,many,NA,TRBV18,CASSPPVRGEQYF,TGTGCCAGCTCACCACCGGTCCGCGGCGAGCAGTACTTC
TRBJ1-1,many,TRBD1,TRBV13,CASSPTGQGNTEAFF,TGTGCCAGCAGCCCTACGGGACAGGGGAACACTGAAGCTTTCTTT
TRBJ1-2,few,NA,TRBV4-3,CASSHQMGANYGYTF,TGCGCCAGCAGCCATCAGATGGGGGCTAACTATGGCTACACCTTC